These 18 T cell receptor beta chains originate from one sample sequenced in a study of T cells in narcolepsy. Method: immunoSEQ multiplex PCR; TCRdb's copy keeps in-frame clones and lacks some. The repertoire holds about 18,000 clones, with 55% to 75% as singletons. The sample comprised CD45RA- memory CD8+ T cells from PBMCs. Receptors originate from a human donor with narcolepsy.

The chain uses TRBV9 and TRBJ2-7; no definite D call. CDR1 and CDR2 (germline): SGDLS, YYNGEE. The V gene lost 3 bases and the J gene lost 7 bases, with 17 bases spanning the gap. The CDR3 sequence is 14 residues long. DNA for the CDR3: TGTGCCAGCAGCGAATCCGACATTCCGGAGGAGCAGTACTTC. Its translation: CASSESDIPEEQYF.

The V call is TRBV4-1, the J call TRBJ2-6; possible D gene TRBD1, 5 bases. The CDR3 covers 15 residues. The V end was cut by 0 bases, the J end by 5 bases, with 8 bases between. From germline, CDR1 is MGHRA and CDR2 YSYEKL. The CDR3 DNA sequence: TGCGCCAGCAGCCAAGAAGACAGTTGGGCCAACGTCCTGACTTTC. It translates to CASSQEDSWANVLTF.

The chain recombines TRBV5-1 with TRBJ2-1; weak D call: TRBD2 (5 bases). V shed 1 base and J shed 2 bases, with 10 bases lying between them. The CDR3 covers 15 residues. Looked up from germline, CDR1 is SGHRS and CDR2 is YFSETQ. The CDR3 nucleotides read TGCGCCAGCAGCTTGAGTGGGAGACCCTACAATGAGCAGTTCTTC. Encoded protein: CASSLSGRPYNEQFF.

About this clone: One end of the junction is discordant with germline, which a read error may explain. The CDR3 loop is CASSVGEQGYYGYTF. CDR3 DNA: TGTGCCAGCAGCGTAGGAGAACAGGGATACTATGGCTACACCTTC. V usage is TRBV13 and J usage is TRBJ1-2, with D possibly TRBD1 on 6 matching bases. The CDR3 spans 15 residues. Germline V gives CDR1 PRHDT, CDR2 FYEKMQ (reference sequence).

V is TRBV4-2 and J is TRBJ2-1, with D perhaps assigned TRBD1 or TRBD2 (5 bases each). With 1 base removed from V and 11 bases from J, the gap between germline ends came to 9 bases. The CDR3 length is 12 residues. Germline CDR1 and CDR2: LGHNA and YNFKEQ. CDR3 coding DNA: TGTGCCAGCAGCCAAGGTGAGGGGAAGCAGTTCTTC. This codes for CASSQGEGKQFF.

This clone rates as large. The rearrangement joins TRBV7-9 to TRBJ1-6; 7 positions match TRBD1. CDR1 SEHNR and CDR2 FQNEAQ come from the germline V gene (reference sequence). CDR3 length equals 18 residues. Unmatched junction bases numbered 13, after V lost 6 bases and J lost 2 bases. The CDR3 protein is CASSSPGGAMTYNSPLHF. CDR3 in DNA: TGTGCCAGCAGTTCACCAGGGGGGGCCATGACCTATAATTCACCCCTCCACTTT.

The rearrangement joins TRBV5-4 to TRBJ2-7; D not certain. Trimming took 3 bases from V and 6 from J, leaving 16 bases between them. The CDR3 covers 14 residues. Germline assignment: CDR1 SGHNT and CDR2 YYREEE (reference sequence). The CDR3 spells CASSWVDGSIEQYF. The DNA for the CDR3 is TGTGCCAGCAGCTGGGTGGACGGGTCGATCGAGCAGTACTTC.

This clone came up a few times. The chain recombines TRBV10-3 with TRBJ1-2, with D unclear. This CDR3 is built from 12 residues. V lost 3 bases and J lost 3, with 5 bases in between. Germline-derived CDR1 and CDR2 are ENHRY and SYGVKD. The CDR3 bases are TGTGCCATCAGTGAATCGGACTATGGCTACACCTTC. Encoded protein: CAISESDYGYTF.

In its sample, this clone was seen a few times. The junction departs from germline at one end; a sequencing error may be responsible. The V call is TRBV2, the J call TRBJ1-2; no reliable D call. CDR1 is SNHLY, CDR2 FYNNEI, per germline. CDR3 size: 14 residues. CDR3 residues: CASREAGEIYGYTF. The CDR3, as DNA: TGTGCCAGCAGAGAAGCCGGGGAGATCTATGGCTACACCTTC.

The J gene is TRBJ2-5, the V gene TRBV6-6; D might be TRBD2 (6 bases). Germline CDR1 MNHNY, CDR2 SVGAGI (reference sequence). V lost 8 bases and J lost 5, with 15 bases in between. The CDR3 has 13 amino acids. CDR3 coding DNA: TGTGCCAGCTCTCCCGCGGGAAGTGAGACCCAGTACTTC. Protein sequence: CASSPAGSETQYF.

The V and J genes are TRBV21-1 and TRBJ2-5; TRBD2 reflects the table's D call only, with no check against the DNA. TRBV21-1 is reported as a pseudogene. This CDR3 is built from 16 residues. The CDR3 sequence: CASSKSTSGRAETQYF. The DNA for the CDR3 is TGTGCCAGCAGCAAGTCGACTAGCGGGAGGGCGGAGACCCAGTACTTC.

V is TRBV7-8 and J is TRBJ2-3, with 11 bases lining up with TRBD2. Looked up from germline, CDR1 is SGHVS and CDR2 is FQNEAQ. With 2 bases clipped from V and 6 bases from J, the junction kept 1 base outside the gene matches. The CDR3 is 14 residues long. CDR3 loop: CASSLRLAGDTQYF. Here the CDR3 DNA reads TGTGCCAGCAGCTTAAGACTAGCGGGGGATACGCAGTATTTT.

This clone came up once. The rearrangement uses TRBV27 and TRBJ2-7; maybe TRBD1 (5 bases). Germline CDR1 MNHEY, CDR2 SMNVEV (reference sequence). Trimming removed 10 bases at V and 6 bases at J, with 13 bases between. The CDR3 totals 11 residues. This CDR3 is CATQGLGEQYF. In DNA, the CDR3 is TGTGCCACCCAGGGTCTAGGCGAGCAGTACTTC.

This sequence joins TRBV19 and TRBJ2-5; tentatively, D is TRBD1 (6 bases). The V gene's germline CDR1 is LNHDA and CDR2 SQIVND (reference sequence). V dropped 1 base and J dropped 5 bases, with 14 bases sitting between them. This CDR3 has 15 amino acids. The CDR3 DNA reads as TGTGCCAGTAGTATAGGGTCAGGGGATGTTGAGACCCAGTACTTC. Translated, it gives CASSIGSGDVETQYF. Together with reference TRBV19 and TRBJ2-5, the CDR3 gives the full variable domain: DGGITQSPKYLFRKEGQNVTLSCEQNLNHDAMYWYRQDPGQGLRLIYYSQIVNDFQKGDIAEGYSVSREKKESFPLTVTSAQKNPTAFYLCASSIGSGDVETQYFGPGTRLLVL.

V gene TRBV30 combines with J gene TRBJ2-3; 14 nucleotides agree with TRBD2. In germline, CDR1 is GTSNPN, CDR2 SVGIG (reference sequence). The CDR3 extends over 15 amino acids. The V and J ends lost 3 bases and 4 bases, in that order; junction bases with no gene match: 3. The CDR3 sequence is CAWSGLAGGSDTQYF. The CDR3 bases are TGTGCCTGGAGCGGACTAGCGGGAGGATCAGATACGCAGTATTTT.

The V gene is TRBV11-2, the J gene TRBJ2-1, with D uncertain. Germline assignment: CDR1 SGHAT and CDR2 FQNNGV. The CDR3 is 17 residues long. The V gene lost 0 bases and the J gene lost 0 bases, with 12 bases spanning the gap. The CDR3 DNA reads TGTGCCAGCAGCTTAGATTACAAGAGGAGCTCCTACAATGAGCAGTTCTTC. It translates to CASSLDYKRSSYNEQFF.

The gene calls are TRBV9 and TRBJ2-7; 10 nucleotides line up with TRBD1. Germline CDR1 SGDLS, CDR2 YYNGEE. The CDR3 contains 15 residues. V lost 3 bases and J lost 2; bases outside the gene matches: 5. This chain's CDR3 is CASSAGQGGPYEQYF. The DNA of the CDR3 is TGTGCCAGCAGCGCCGGACAGGGGGGACCCTACGAGCAGTACTTC. Complete variable domain (other parts from reference TRBV9 and TRBJ2-7): DSGVTQTPKHLITATGQRVTLRCSPRSGDLSVYWYQQSLDQGLQFLIQYYNGEERAKGNILERFSAQQFPDLHSELNLSSLELGDSALYFCASSAGQGGPYEQYFGPGTRLTVT.

This clone was detected only once. The chain couples TRBV5-5 to TRBJ1-2, with TRBD1 identical over 8 bases. This CDR3 is 18 amino acids long. V lost 0 bases, J lost 7 bases, and 17 bases stayed unmatched. The germline V gene encodes CDR1 SGHKS and CDR2 YYEKEE (reference sequence). The CDR3 DNA follows: TGTGCCAGCAGCTTGGCCCTGAGAGGACAGGGCAGCATGCGTGGCTACACCTTC. The encoded protein is CASSLALRGQGSMRGYTF. Based on the CDR3 plus reference TRBV5-5 and TRBJ1-2, the full variable domain is DAGVTQSPTHLIKTRGQQVTLRCSPISGHKSVSWYQQVLGQGPQFIFQYYEKEERGRGNFPDRFSARQFPNYSSELNVNALLLGDSALYLCASSLALRGQGSMRGYTFGSGTRLTVV.